The rows below give T cell receptor beta chains drawn from one sample of a study of shared clonotypes between healthy human individuals. Sequenced by immunoSEQ multiplex PCR; TCRdb stores in-frame clones only, minus some. The sample yields about 1.5 million clones, over 95% seen once. Material: naive CD4+ T cells sorted from blood. The receptor source for this set is a man aged 25-45 years in good health. Each CDR3 is given with its conserved first and last residue. Each record gives: J gene, V gene, clone size, CDR3 protein. Rows give clone size only sometimes, using once, few, many, or a class for an expanded clone.

j_call: TRBJ2-5
v_call: TRBV14
clone_size: .
cdr3_aa: CASSQGRQGLRETQYF

j_call: TRBJ2-1
v_call: TRBV27
clone_size: .
cdr3_aa: CASSPRTDNEQFF

j_call: TRBJ2-7
v_call: TRBV28
clone_size: .
cdr3_aa: CASGPGLAGAEQYF

j_call: TRBJ1-3
v_call: TRBV7-6
clone_size: .
cdr3_aa: CASSLGTRGLSGNTIYF

j_call: TRBJ1-5
v_call: TRBV19
clone_size: .
cdr3_aa: CASSPRDGNQPQHF

j_call: TRBJ1-5
v_call: TRBV19
clone_size: .
cdr3_aa: CASSLSGFNQPQHF

j_call: TRBJ1-4
v_call: TRBV9
clone_size: .
cdr3_aa: CASSVGDPGQGARNRLFF

j_call: TRBJ2-2
v_call: TRBV4-1
clone_size: .
cdr3_aa: CASSQPGVGRAYTGELFF

j_call: TRBJ2-2
v_call: TRBV5-4
clone_size: .
cdr3_aa: CASRIGVTGELFF

j_call: TRBJ2-2
v_call: TRBV2
clone_size: .
cdr3_aa: CASTMDTGELFF

j_call: TRBJ2-1
v_call: TRBV14
clone_size: .
cdr3_aa: CASSAWKRLAGDGNEQFF

j_call: TRBJ2-4
v_call: TRBV19
clone_size: .
cdr3_aa: CASSIRDELAKNIQYF

j_call: TRBJ2-2
v_call: TRBV7-7
clone_size: .
cdr3_aa: CASSLGTATGELFF

j_call: TRBJ2-5
v_call: TRBV2
clone_size: .
cdr3_aa: CASSEVPGGETQYF

j_call: TRBJ2-2
v_call: TRBV5-5
clone_size: .
cdr3_aa: CASSLKVSTGELFF

j_call: TRBJ2-1
v_call: TRBV7-6
clone_size: few
cdr3_aa: CASSLALAGNNEQFF

j_call: TRBJ2-7
v_call: TRBV28
clone_size: .
cdr3_aa: CASRKQGAGYEQYF

j_call: TRBJ2-1
v_call: TRBV29-1
clone_size: .
cdr3_aa: CSVEDLLPQAPGLAGPRQFF

j_call: TRBJ1-3
v_call: TRBV18
clone_size: .
cdr3_aa: CASSPSDGNTIYF

j_call: TRBJ2-5
v_call: TRBV19
clone_size: .
cdr3_aa: CASSRRGVETQYF

j_call: TRBJ2-6
v_call: TRBV5-1
clone_size: .
cdr3_aa: CASSLATGGAAGANVLTF

j_call: TRBJ2-5
v_call: TRBV7-2
clone_size: .
cdr3_aa: CASSSRGVGETQYF

j_call: TRBJ2-3
v_call: TRBV10-3
clone_size: .
cdr3_aa: CAMTSGPTTDTQYF

j_call: TRBJ1-1
v_call: TRBV6-5
clone_size: .
cdr3_aa: CASNSLGGLKAFF

j_call: TRBJ2-7
v_call: TRBV19
clone_size: .
cdr3_aa: CAPLAGREWGSYEQYF

j_call: TRBJ1-1
v_call: TRBV19
clone_size: .
cdr3_aa: CASSIEGTGNTEAFF

j_call: TRBJ2-1
v_call: TRBV18
clone_size: .
cdr3_aa: CASSQLAGGSNEQFF

j_call: TRBJ1-4
v_call: TRBV6-1
clone_size: .
cdr3_aa: CASSEGIGIREKLFF

j_call: TRBJ1-1
v_call: TRBV6-6
clone_size: .
cdr3_aa: CASSTGSEAFF

j_call: TRBJ2-4
v_call: TRBV10-2
clone_size: .
cdr3_aa: CASSVGGVMAKNIQYF

j_call: TRBJ1-1
v_call: TRBV6-1
clone_size: .
cdr3_aa: CASSENIWWDTEAFF

j_call: TRBJ2-1
v_call: TRBV9
clone_size: .
cdr3_aa: CASSVAASSYNEQFF

j_call: TRBJ2-1
v_call: TRBV7-3
clone_size: .
cdr3_aa: CASSHPGLAGGAGHPQFF

j_call: TRBJ2-2
v_call: TRBV7-2
clone_size: once
cdr3_aa: CASSFQDIVTGELFF

j_call: TRBJ1-5
v_call: TRBV27
clone_size: .
cdr3_aa: CASSGRSNQPQHF

j_call: TRBJ2-7
v_call: TRBV19
clone_size: .
cdr3_aa: CASSSSRSSYEQYF

j_call: TRBJ2-6
v_call: TRBV27
clone_size: .
cdr3_aa: CASRDRNSGANVLTF

j_call: TRBJ2-5
v_call: TRBV7-8
clone_size: .
cdr3_aa: CASSSRPTSWETQYF

j_call: TRBJ2-7
v_call: TRBV2
clone_size: .
cdr3_aa: CASSVGDFSYEQYF

j_call: TRBJ1-5
v_call: TRBV19
clone_size: .
cdr3_aa: CASSMGHDSNQPQHF

j_call: TRBJ2-7
v_call: TRBV6-6
clone_size: .
cdr3_aa: CASSYASYEQYF

j_call: TRBJ2-1
v_call: TRBV28
clone_size: .
cdr3_aa: CASSTTGVTYNEQFF

j_call: TRBJ2-3
v_call: TRBV5-1
clone_size: .
cdr3_aa: CASSSGLAGGADTQYF